The clone carrying this TCR beta chain was found a few times. Its antigen is undetermined. Sequenced material consisted of expressed TCRB transcripts (all of the isolated RNA was reverse transcribed). Repertoires were generated with immunoSEQ multiplex PCR, while TCRdb's copy carries only in-frame clones and drops some. The sample consists of 400,000 to 600,000 clones, approximately 28% of them appearing once. The data are from a study of beta chain features in type 1 diabetes. Study results and caveats: VDJ junctions sequenced from type 1 diabetes patients showed fewer insertions and more deletions. HLA influence on TCRB rearrangement stayed unresolved here.

V was pared by 4 bases and J by 10 bases, with 3 bases of the junction left unmatched. Germline lookup yields CDR1 KGHSH and CDR2 LQKENI. The CDR3 consists of 13 residues. The gene calls are TRBV18 and TRBJ2-2; 10 positions match TRBD2. The specimen was naive CD4+ T cells from blood. The sequence derives from a man younger than 35 in good health. In DNA form, the CDR3 reads TGTGCCAGCTCACTCGGACTAGCGGTGGAGCTGTTTTTT. Translated: CASSLGLAVELFF.